This T cell receptor (beta chain) appears in the sequencing data of a study of blood T cell repertoires in COVID-19. Study summary: Italy, Spain and the United States were the sources of the convalescent and acute COVID-19 samples.

CDR3 length: 13 amino acids. Trimming pared 1 base from V and 4 bases from J, leaving 7 bases between. The V gene's germline CDR1 is SGHTA and CDR2 FQGNSA. The protocol was immunoSEQ multiplex PCR, while the TCRdb copy is restricted to in-frame clones and leaves out a portion. The table has tens of thousands of clones, more than 60% seen once; the top ten hold about half. The V and J genes are TRBV7-2 and TRBJ2-5; D not resolved. Sequencing used peripheral blood. The TCR comes from a human donor in a cohort sampled during active COVID-19. The CDR3 reads CASSLGVGETQYF. In DNA form, the CDR3 reads TGTGCCAGCAGCTTAGGCGTCGGAGAGACCCAGTACTTC.